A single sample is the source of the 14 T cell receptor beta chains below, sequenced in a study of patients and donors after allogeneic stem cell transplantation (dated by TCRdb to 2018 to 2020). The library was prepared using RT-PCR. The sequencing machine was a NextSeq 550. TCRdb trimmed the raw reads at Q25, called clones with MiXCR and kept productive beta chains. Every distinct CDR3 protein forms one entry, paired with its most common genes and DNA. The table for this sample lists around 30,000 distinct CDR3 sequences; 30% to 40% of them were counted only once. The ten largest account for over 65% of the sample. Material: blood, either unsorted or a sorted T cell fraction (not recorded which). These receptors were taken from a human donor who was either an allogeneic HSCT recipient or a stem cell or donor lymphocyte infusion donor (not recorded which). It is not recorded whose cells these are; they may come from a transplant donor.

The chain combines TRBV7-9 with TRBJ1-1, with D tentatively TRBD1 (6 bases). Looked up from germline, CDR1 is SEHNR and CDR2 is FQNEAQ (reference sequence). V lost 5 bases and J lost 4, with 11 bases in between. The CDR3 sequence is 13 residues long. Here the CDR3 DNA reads TGTGCCAGCAGCCACAGGGAGGTCACTGAAGCTTTCTTT. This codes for CASSHREVTEAFF.

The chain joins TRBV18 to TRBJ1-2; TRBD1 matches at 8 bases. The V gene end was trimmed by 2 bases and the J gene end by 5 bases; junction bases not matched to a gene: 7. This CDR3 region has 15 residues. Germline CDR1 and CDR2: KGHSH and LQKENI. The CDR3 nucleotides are TGTGCCAGCTCACCAGGGATGAGACAGGGGTATGGCTACACCTTC. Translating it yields CASSPGMRQGYGYTF.

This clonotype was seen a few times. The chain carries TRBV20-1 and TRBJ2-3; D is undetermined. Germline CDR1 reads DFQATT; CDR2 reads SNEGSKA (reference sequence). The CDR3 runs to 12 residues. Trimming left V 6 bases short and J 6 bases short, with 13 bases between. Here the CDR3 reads CSAPEVGDTQYF. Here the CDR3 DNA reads TGCAGTGCCCCAGAGGTTGGGGATACGCAGTATTTT.

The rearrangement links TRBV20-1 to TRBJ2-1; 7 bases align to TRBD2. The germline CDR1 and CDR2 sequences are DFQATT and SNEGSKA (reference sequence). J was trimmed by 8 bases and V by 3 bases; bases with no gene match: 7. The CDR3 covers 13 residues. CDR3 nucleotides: TGCAGTGCTAGGGCCGGGAGGCCGGATGAGCAGTTCTTC. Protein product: CSARAGRPDEQFF.

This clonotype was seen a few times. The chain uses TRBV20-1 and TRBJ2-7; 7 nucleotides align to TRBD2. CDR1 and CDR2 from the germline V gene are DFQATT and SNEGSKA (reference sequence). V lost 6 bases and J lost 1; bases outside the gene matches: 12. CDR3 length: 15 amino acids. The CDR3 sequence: CSASPPGGRSYEQYF. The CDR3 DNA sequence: TGCAGTGCCTCACCCCCGGGGGGACGATCCTACGAGCAGTACTTC.

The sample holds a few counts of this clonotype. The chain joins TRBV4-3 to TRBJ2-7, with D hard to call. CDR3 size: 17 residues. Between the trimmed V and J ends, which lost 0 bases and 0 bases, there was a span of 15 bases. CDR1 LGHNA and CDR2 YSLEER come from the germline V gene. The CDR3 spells CASSQDRNGRLSYEQYF. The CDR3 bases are TGCGCCAGCAGCCAAGATAGGAACGGGCGGCTCTCCTACGAGCAGTACTTC.

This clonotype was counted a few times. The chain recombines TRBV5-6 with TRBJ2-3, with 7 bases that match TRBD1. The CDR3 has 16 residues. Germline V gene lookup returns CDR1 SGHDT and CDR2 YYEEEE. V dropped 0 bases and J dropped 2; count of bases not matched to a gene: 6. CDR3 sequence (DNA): TGTGCCAGCAGCTTGGCTTGGGACAGTTTCACAGATACGCAGTATTTT. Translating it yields CASSLAWDSFTDTQYF.

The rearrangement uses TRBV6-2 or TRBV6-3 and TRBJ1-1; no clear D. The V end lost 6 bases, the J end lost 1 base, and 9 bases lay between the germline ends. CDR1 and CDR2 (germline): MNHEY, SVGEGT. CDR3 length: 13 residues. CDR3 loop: CASSHIRNTEAFF. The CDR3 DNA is TGTGCCAGCAGCCACATACGGAACACTGAAGCTTTCTTT.

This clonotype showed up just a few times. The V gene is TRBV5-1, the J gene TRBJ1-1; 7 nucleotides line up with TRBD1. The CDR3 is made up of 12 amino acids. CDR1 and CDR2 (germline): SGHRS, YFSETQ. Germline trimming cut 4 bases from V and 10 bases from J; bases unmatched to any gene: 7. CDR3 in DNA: TGCGCCAGCAGCCTGGACAGGATTACAGCTTTCTTT. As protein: CASSLDRITAFF.

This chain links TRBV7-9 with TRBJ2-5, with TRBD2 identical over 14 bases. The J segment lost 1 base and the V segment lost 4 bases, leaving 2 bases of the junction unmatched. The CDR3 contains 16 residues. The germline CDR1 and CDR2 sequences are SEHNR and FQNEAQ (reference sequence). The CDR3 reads CASSWGLAGAQETQYF. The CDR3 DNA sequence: TGTGCCAGCAGCTGGGGACTAGCGGGGGCCCAAGAGACCCAGTACTTC.

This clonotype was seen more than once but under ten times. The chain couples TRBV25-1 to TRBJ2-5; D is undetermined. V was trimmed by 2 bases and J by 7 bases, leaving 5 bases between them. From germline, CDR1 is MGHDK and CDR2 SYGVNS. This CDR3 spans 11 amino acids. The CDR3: CASSETRTQYF. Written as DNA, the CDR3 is TGTGCCAGCAGTGAAACGCGGACCCAGTACTTC.

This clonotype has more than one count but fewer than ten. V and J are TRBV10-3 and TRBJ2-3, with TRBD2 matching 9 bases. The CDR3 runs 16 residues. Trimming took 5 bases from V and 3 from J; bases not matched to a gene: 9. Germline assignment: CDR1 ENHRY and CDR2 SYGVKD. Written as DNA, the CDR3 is TGTGCCATCAGTCCCCTTAGCGGGAGAGGGACAGATACGCAGTATTTT. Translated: CAISPLSGRGTDTQYF.

The CDR3 nucleotides are TGCGCCAGCAGCCAAGATACAGGGAACACTGAAGCTTTCTTT. Protein sequence: CASSQDTGNTEAFF. The V and J genes are TRBV4-3 and TRBJ1-1; possible D gene TRBD1, 5 bases. The CDR3 is 14 residues long. Trimming took off 0 bases at V and 1 base at J, with 6 bases between the two ends. Germline V gene data show CDR1 as LGHNA and CDR2 as YSLEER.

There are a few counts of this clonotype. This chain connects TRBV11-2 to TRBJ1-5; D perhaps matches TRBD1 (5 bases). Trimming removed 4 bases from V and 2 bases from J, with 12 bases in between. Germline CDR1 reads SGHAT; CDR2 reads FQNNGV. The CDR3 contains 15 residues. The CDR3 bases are TGTGCCAGCAGCTCTTCGGCGGGGGGCAATCAGCCCCAGCATTTT. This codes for CASSSSAGGNQPQHF.